These T cell receptor beta chains were read from a single sample in a study of T cell repertoires in cytomegalovirus infection. TCRdb re-called the reads with MiXCR, one entry per CDR3 protein. The sample carries some 320,000 distinct CDR3 sequences, around a tenth recorded once. Sequencing was done on a sample of PBMCs. The receptors were sampled from a human donor in good health (CMV status not recorded). Some clones in this sample may be carry-over from other donors' samples. CDR3s include the opening cysteine and the closing phenylalanine or tryptophan. The order of the fields is V gene, CDR3 length, D gene, J gene, CDR3 protein. The D gene is left open where the match is weak.

>TRBV19|13|NA|TRBJ2-7
CASSIPQNYEQYF
>TRBV7-2|15|NA|TRBJ1-3
CASSFQGSSGNTIYF
>TRBV5-1|14|NA|TRBJ1-5
CASSSDGGNQPQHF
>TRBV20-1|15|TRBD2|TRBJ2-1
CSAPQASGRNNEQFF
>TRBV12-3/TRBV12-4|13|NA|TRBJ1-1
CASTLTGFTEAFF
>TRBV7-2|15|NA|TRBJ2-1
CASSMAAGAANEQFF
>TRBV28|15|TRBD2|TRBJ2-1
CASRSGLAGYNEQFF
>TRBV10-3|13|TRBD1|TRBJ1-1
CAISEQGGTEAFF
>TRBV9|15|NA|TRBJ2-2
CASSVVWGNTGELFF
>TRBV7-9|13|NA|TRBJ1-1
CASSLRGYTEAFF
>TRBV7-2|15|TRBD1|TRBJ1-3
CASSSPGQGHYAIYF
>TRBV25-1|17|NA|TRBJ1-1
CASSERERDIMNTEAFF
>TRBV28|17|TRBD1|TRBJ2-2
CASVSGTGVLRTGELFF
>TRBV5-8|14|NA|TRBJ1-2
CASSPRSPRGGYTF
>TRBV7-2|15|NA|TRBJ2-3
CASSLSGDPTDTQYF
>TRBV7-2|11|NA|TRBJ2-7
CASSSLQEQYF
>TRBV7-8|17|NA|TRBJ1-6
CASSSYPSGSKLIPLHF
>TRBV7-8|13|NA|TRBJ1-1
CASSLERSTEAFF
>TRBV27|13|NA|TRBJ1-3
CASKGAAGNTIYF
>TRBV10-3|11|NA|TRBJ1-1
CATRVDTEAFF
>TRBV5-1|15|TRBD1|TRBJ2-3
CASTTRQGSTDTQYF
>TRBV14|14|NA|TRBJ1-2
CASSQGRDSGGYTF
>TRBV25-1|15|TRBD1|TRBJ2-7
CASSPNRDRFHEQYF
>TRBV7-2|14|NA|TRBJ2-3
CASSTTVVTDTQYF
>TRBV7-2|17|TRBD2|TRBJ2-1
CASSLNKASGGLNEQFF
>TRBV7-2|15|NA|TRBJ1-5
CASSLGSRNNQPQHF
>TRBV28|13|TRBD1|TRBJ1-2
CASGGTGVDGYTF
>TRBV6-2/TRBV6-3|11|NA|TRBJ1-1
CASSYPAEAFF
>TRBV7-6|15|TRBD1|TRBJ2-3
CASSSGQGTADTQYF
>TRBV7-2|13|NA|TRBJ2-7
CASSLNLRDEQYF
>TRBV6-2/TRBV6-3|17|TRBD2|TRBJ2-7
CASSQTLAGGLSNEQYF
>TRBV18|14|NA|TRBJ1-6
CASSPDTGGSPLHF
>TRBV7-6|15|TRBD1|TRBJ2-2
CASTVGTANTGELFF
>TRBV24-1|14|TRBD2|TRBJ2-1
CATEREDSYNEQFF
>TRBV7-8|15|TRBD2|TRBJ2-1
CASSSGRDSFNEQFF
>TRBV20-1|17|TRBD2|TRBJ2-7
CSARLRGLAGGPSEQYF
>TRBV15|15|NA|TRBJ1-4
CATSRDPGGNEKLFF
>TRBV6-6|13|TRBD2|TRBJ2-7
CASSGGAQYEQYF
>TRBV5-4|15|TRBD1|TRBJ1-3
CASSGQGASGNTIYF
>TRBV3-1|16|TRBD2|TRBJ2-5
CASSQTLAGSRETQYF
>TRBV20-1|15|NA|TRBJ1-4
CSARDRKGRSEKLFF
>TRBV27|13|NA|TRBJ2-2
CASSPHELGELFF
>TRBV20-1|14|TRBD2|TRBJ2-5
CSARDPGGSETQYF
>TRBV28|15|NA|TRBJ1-5
CASSNPRHSNQPQHF
>TRBV7-6|19|NA|TRBJ2-6
CASSLGPPVPGSGANVLTF
>TRBV11-3|15|TRBD1|TRBJ2-2
CASSSSTGNTGELFF
>TRBV7-9|18|NA|TRBJ2-3
CASSYSLSLASTTDTQYF
>TRBV7-2|15|NA|TRBJ2-7
CASSPAGGKAYEQYF
>TRBV20-1|10|NA|TRBJ1-6
CSARTAQDHF
>TRBV10-3|16|TRBD1|TRBJ2-1
CAISGIRTGTNNEQFF